A selection of T cell receptor beta chains follows, all from one sample in a study of blood T cell repertoires in COVID-19. Some clones are missing from TCRdb's copy, which holds only in-frame ones; the method was immunoSEQ multiplex PCR. In the table there are roughly 240,000 clones, roughly 84% of which are singletons. What was sequenced was peripheral blood. All receptors come from a middle-aged man who had recovered from COVID-19. CDR3s include the opening cysteine and the closing phenylalanine or tryptophan. Each record gives: D gene, V gene, J gene, clone size, CDR3 DNA, CDR3 protein. D genes are given only for firm matches. Expanded clones get a size class; other rows say once, few or many, or leave the size out.

>TRBD1|TRBV6-6|TRBJ2-7|.
TGTGCCAGTGTACCGGGACAGGGCGGTGAGCAGTACTTC
CASVPGQGGEQYF
>TRBD1|TRBV24-1|TRBJ1-4|.
TGTGCCACCAGTGATTCGGGACAGGGTAATGAAAAACTGTTTTTT
CATSDSGQGNEKLFF
>TRBD2|TRBV9|TRBJ2-7|.
TGTGCCAGCAGCCCTCAGCGGGAGGGCGAGCAGTACTTC
CASSPQREGEQYF
>.|TRBV1|TRBJ2-5|.
TGCACCAGCAGCCAAGAAGGGGCCCAAGAGACCCAGTACTTC
CTSSQEGAQETQYF
>.|TRBV27|TRBJ2-7|few
TGTGCCAGCAGTTTCTCCAGAAAAAATTCCTACGAGCAGTACTTC
CASSFSRKNSYEQYF
>.|TRBV5-1|TRBJ2-1|.
TGCGCCAGCAGCTCGCAAACCGGGAACCACAATGAGCAGTTCTTC
CASSSQTGNHNEQFF
>TRBD1|TRBV5-1|TRBJ2-2|.
TGCGCCAGCAGCTTGGGGACAGGGGGCGTCGGGGAGCTGTTTTTT
CASSLGTGGVGELFF
>TRBD1|TRBV5-4|TRBJ1-2|few
TGTGCCAGCAGCCCCGAGGACAGGGGGCGCTTCCGGGGCTACACCTTC
CASSPEDRGRFRGYTF
>.|TRBV3-1/TRBV3-2|TRBJ2-3|.
TGTGCCAGCAGCCGGAGCGGTAGGAGCACAGATACGCAGTATTTT
CASSRSGRSTDTQYF
>.|TRBV10-3|TRBJ2-3|.
TGTGCCATCAGTGAGTCCCGGACTGGAGACACAGATACGCAGTATTTT
CAISESRTGDTDTQYF
>TRBD1|TRBV2|TRBJ2-5|.
TGTGCCAGCAGTAGGGACAGGGGAAAAATTCAAGAGACCCAGTACTTC
CASSRDRGKIQETQYF
>TRBD1|TRBV4-3|TRBJ2-2|.
TGCGCCAGCAGCCCATCCGGGACAGCGAACACCGGGGAGCTGTTTTTT
CASSPSGTANTGELFF
>TRBD1|TRBV28|TRBJ1-5|.
TGTGCCAGCAGCTCAGACAGGGGTGGTAGCAATCAGCCCCAGCATTTT
CASSSDRGGSNQPQHF
>.|TRBV11-2|TRBJ1-6|few
TGTGCCAGCAGGCGCCTGGACAGAGAGAATTCACCCCTCCACTTT
CASRRLDRENSPLHF
>TRBD1|TRBV18|TRBJ1-2|.
TGTGCCAGCTCTCCCGGGACAGGTTTTTCCGGCTACACCTTC
CASSPGTGFSGYTF
>.|TRBV24-1|TRBJ2-1|.
TGTGCCACCCTGGCTTCCTCCTACAATGAGCAGTTCTTC
CATLASSYNEQFF
>TRBD1|TRBV11-2|TRBJ2-7|.
TGTGCCAGCAGCTCCTCAGGGGGCGAGGAAGAGCAGTACTTC
CASSSSGGEEEQYF
>.|TRBV2|TRBJ2-7|.
TGTGCCAGCAGTGTCGGGGGTTACGAGCAGTACTTC
CASSVGGYEQYF
>TRBD2|TRBV6-6|TRBJ2-7|.
TGTGCCAGCAGTTACGAAGCGGGGAGCTACGAGCAGTACTTC
CASSYEAGSYEQYF
>.|TRBV18|TRBJ1-1|.
TGTGCCAGCTCACGGGACTGGAACACTGAAGCTTTCTTT
CASSRDWNTEAFF
>.|TRBV6-4|TRBJ2-3|.
TGTGCCAGCAGTGACTCGGGGGACTTGGGCACAGATACGCAGTATTTT
CASSDSGDLGTDTQYF
>.|TRBV19|TRBJ1-2|.
TGTGCCAGTAGTAGAGCCGAACAGGGAGCTAACTATGGCTACACCTTC
CASSRAEQGANYGYTF
>TRBD1|TRBV29-1|TRBJ1-1|.
TGCAGCGTTGCGGACAGGGTGAACACTGAAGCTTTCTTT
CSVADRVNTEAFF
>.|TRBV19|TRBJ1-5|.
TGTGCCAGCCACATAGCTTTTAGCAATCAGCCCCAGCATTTT
CASHIAFSNQPQHF